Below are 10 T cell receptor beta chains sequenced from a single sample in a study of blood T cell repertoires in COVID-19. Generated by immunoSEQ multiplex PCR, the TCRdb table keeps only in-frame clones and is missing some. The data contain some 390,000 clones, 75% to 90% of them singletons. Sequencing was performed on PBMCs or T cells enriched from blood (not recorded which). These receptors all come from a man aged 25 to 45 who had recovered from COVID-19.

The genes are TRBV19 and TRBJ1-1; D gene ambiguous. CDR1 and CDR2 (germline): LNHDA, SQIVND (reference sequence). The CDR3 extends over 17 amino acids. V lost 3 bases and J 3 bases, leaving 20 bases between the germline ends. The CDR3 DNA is TGTGCCAGTAGTATGCGGCCGGCGGCGGCACTCCACACTGAAGCTTTCTTT. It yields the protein CASSMRPAAALHTEAFF.

For the CDR3, the DNA is TGTGCCAGCAGCTTGGAGAGACAGGGGGCGTTCGACGAGCAGTACTTC. Protein product: CASSLERQGAFDEQYF. The chain recombines TRBV5-8 with TRBJ2-7; 10 nucleotides match TRBD1. The CDR3 runs to 16 residues. CDR1 is SGHTS and CDR2 is YDEGEE in the germline V gene. The V gene end was trimmed by 0 bases and the J gene end by 5 bases; junction bases not matched to a gene: 8.

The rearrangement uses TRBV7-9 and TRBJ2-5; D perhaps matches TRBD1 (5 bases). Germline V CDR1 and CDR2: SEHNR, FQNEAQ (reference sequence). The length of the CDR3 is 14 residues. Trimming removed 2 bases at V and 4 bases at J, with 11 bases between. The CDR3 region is CASSLTIQGETQYF. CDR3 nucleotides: TGTGCCAGCAGCTTAACGATTCAGGGAGAGACCCAGTACTTC.

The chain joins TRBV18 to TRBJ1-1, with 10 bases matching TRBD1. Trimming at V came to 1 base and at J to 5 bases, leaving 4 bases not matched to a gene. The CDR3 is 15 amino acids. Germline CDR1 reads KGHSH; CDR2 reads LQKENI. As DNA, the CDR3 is TGTGCCAGCTCACCACTGACAGGGGGCGAAACTGAAGCTTTCTTT. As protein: CASSPLTGGETEAFF. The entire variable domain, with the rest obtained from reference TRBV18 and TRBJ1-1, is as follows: NAGVMQNPRHLVRRRGQEARLRCSPMKGHSHVYWYRQLPEEGLKFMVYLQKENIIDESGMPKERFSAEFPKEGPSILRIQQVVRGDSAAYFCASSPLTGGETEAFFGQGTRLTVV.

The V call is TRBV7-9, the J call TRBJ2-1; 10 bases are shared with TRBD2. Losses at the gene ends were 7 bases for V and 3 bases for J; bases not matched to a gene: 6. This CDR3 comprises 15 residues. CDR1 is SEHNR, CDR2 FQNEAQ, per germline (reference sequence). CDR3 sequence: CASNGGTSVYNEQFF. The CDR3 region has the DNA TGTGCCAGCAATGGCGGGACTAGCGTCTACAATGAGCAGTTCTTC.

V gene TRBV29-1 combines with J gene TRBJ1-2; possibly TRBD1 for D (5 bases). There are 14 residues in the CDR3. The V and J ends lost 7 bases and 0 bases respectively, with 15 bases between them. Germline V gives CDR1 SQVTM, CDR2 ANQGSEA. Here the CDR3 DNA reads TGCAGCGCTACCGACAGACGAGCTAACTATGGCTACACCTTC. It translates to CSATDRRANYGYTF.

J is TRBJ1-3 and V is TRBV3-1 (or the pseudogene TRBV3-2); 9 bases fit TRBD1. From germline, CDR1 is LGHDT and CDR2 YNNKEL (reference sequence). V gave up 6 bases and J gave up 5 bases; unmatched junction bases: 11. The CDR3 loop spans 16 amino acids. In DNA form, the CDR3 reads TGTGCCAGCAGACGCCGACCCGGGACAGGGAGAAACACCATATATTTT. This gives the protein CASRRRPGTGRNTIYF.

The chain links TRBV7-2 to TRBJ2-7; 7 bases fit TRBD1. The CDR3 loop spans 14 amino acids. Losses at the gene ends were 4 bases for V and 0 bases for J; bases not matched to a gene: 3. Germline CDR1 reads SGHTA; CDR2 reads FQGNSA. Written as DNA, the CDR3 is TGTGCCAGCAGCTCACAGGGGCCCTCCTACGAGCAGTACTTC. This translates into CASSSQGPSYEQYF.

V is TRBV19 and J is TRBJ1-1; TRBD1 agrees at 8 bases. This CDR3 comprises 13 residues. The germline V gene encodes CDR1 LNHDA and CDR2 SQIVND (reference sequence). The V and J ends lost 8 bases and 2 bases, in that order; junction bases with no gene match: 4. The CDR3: CASGDRLNTEAFF. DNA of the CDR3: TGTGCCAGTGGGGACAGGTTAAACACTGAAGCTTTCTTT.

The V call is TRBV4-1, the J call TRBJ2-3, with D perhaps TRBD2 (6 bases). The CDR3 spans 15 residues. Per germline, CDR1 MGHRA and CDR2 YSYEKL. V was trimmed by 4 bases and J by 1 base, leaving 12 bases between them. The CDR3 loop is CASSLRDSRTDTQYF. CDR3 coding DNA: TGCGCCAGCAGCCTCCGGGACTCACGCACAGATACGCAGTATTTT.